The T cell receptor beta chain under discussion was sequenced for a study of blood T cell repertoires in COVID-19. Per the original data handling: From reference gene primer amplification, estimates of nucleated cell counts were derived. Sequenced by immunoSEQ multiplex PCR; TCRdb stores in-frame clones only, minus some. The V and J calls and the clone size are those of that table, but D and trimming were determined from the DNA. The data show roughly 75,000 clones, with roughly 70% seen just once and just over 2.5% held by the top ten. This clone was observed a few times. The sample consisted of peripheral blood. This sequence originates from a human donor with acute or convalescent COVID-19. The donor label of this sample is uncertain.

The CDR3: CACLLQNSGNTIYF. Here the CDR3 DNA reads TGTGCCTGTTTATTACAGAACTCTGGAAACACCATATATTTT. This chain joins TRBV30 and TRBJ1-3; D unresolved. CDR1 is GTSNPN, CDR2 SVGIG, per germline (reference sequence). V was cut by 6 bases and J by 0 bases, with 12 bases left in between. The CDR3 is 14 residues long.